The 21 T cell receptor beta chains below come from one sample, sequenced in a study of T cells in women clearing cervical HPV infection. The repertoire was sequenced with immunoSEQ multiplex PCR; TCRdb's copy has only in-frame clones and lacks some. The sample has about 48,000 clones; the top ten hold around 1.5%. Sequencing used blood buffy coat. All receptors come from a woman aged 18 to 75 with a cervical HPV16 infection that either progressed to CIN3+ or cleared (not recorded which).

A remark on this clone: The DNA ends 3 residues before the CDR3 does, and the rest of the CDR3 is filled in from the germline J gene. The rearrangement links TRBV7-3 to TRBJ2-3, with a weak D call TRBD1 (5 bases). V was cut by 2 bases and J by 0 bases, with 12 bases left in between. There are 16 residues in the CDR3. Germline V gene sequence: CDR1 SGHTA, CDR2 FQGTGA. The CDR3 bases that were read are TGTGCCAGCAGCTTAGGACACATGACTAGCACAGATACG. The encoded protein is CASSLGHMTSTDT. The complete CDR3 reads CASSLGHMTSTDTQYF.

Concerning this clone: The sequenced fragment ends 3 residues before the CDR3 boundary, so the rest is inferred from the germline J gene. The J gene is TRBJ2-7, the V gene TRBV20-1; D gene ambiguous. There are 12 residues in the CDR3. Germline V lookup: CDR1 DFQATT, CDR2 SNEGSKA (reference sequence). V dropped 6 bases and J dropped 3 bases, with 12 bases sitting between them. The sequenced CDR3 bases are TGCAGTGCCATAGGGCAGAACTACGAG. This codes for CSAIGQNYE. The entire CDR3 sequence reads CSAIGQNYEQYF.

A note on this clone: From the germline J gene comes the end of the CDR3, since the read stops 3 residues before it. The chain employs TRBV20-1 and TRBJ1-5, with TRBD1 as a possible D gene (5 bases). The V gene's germline CDR1 is DFQATT and CDR2 SNEGSKA (reference sequence). V lost 2 bases and J lost 4, with 18 bases in between. This CDR3 region has 16 residues. CDR3 loop: CSARKKGGGWNQPQHF. The sequenced part of the CDR3 DNA is TGCAGTGCTAGAAAGAAGGGTGGGGGGTGGAATCAGCCC.

This clone is identified as medium-sized from frequency. Read coverage stops 3 residues before the CDR3 terminus; the germline J gene supplies the remainder. V is TRBV20-1 and J is TRBJ1-2; perhaps TRBD1 as D (6 bases). Trimming took 4 bases from V and 3 from J, leaving 6 bases between them. The CDR3 sequence is 11 residues long. Germline V gene sequence: CDR1 DFQATT, CDR2 SNEGSKA (reference sequence). The CDR3 is CSATGDYGYTF. The CDR3 bases that were read are TGCAGTGCTACAGGGGACTATGGC.

As concerns this clone: From the germline J gene comes the end of the CDR3, since the read stops 3 residues before it. The chain couples TRBV5-5 to TRBJ1-1; TRBD1 matches 8 bases. The CDR3 consists of 15 residues. The germline V gene encodes CDR1 SGHKS and CDR2 YYEKEE (reference sequence). The junction had 4 bases not matched to a gene; V was cut back by 3 bases and J by 0 bases. The chain's CDR3 is CASSSEGQVNTEAFF. Partial CDR3 DNA: TGTGCCAGCAGCTCTGAGGGACAGGTGAACACTGAA.

To note about this clone: The read ends 3 residues before the CDR3 terminus; that terminus is restored from the germline J gene. The chain is built from TRBV7-2 and TRBJ2-5; TRBD1 aligns across 10 bases. The junction had 8 bases not matched to a gene; V was cut back by 5 bases and J by 5 bases. CDR3 length: 15 residues. CDR1 is SGHTA and CDR2 is FQGNSA in the germline V gene. The covered CDR3 bases are TGTGCCAGCAGCCCATGGACAGGGGGTCCGGAGACC. Translated: CASSPWTGGPET. The CDR3 as a whole reads CASSPWTGGPETQYF. The full variable domain, its missing parts supplied by reference TRBV7-2 and TRBJ2-5, is GAGVSQSPSNKVTEKGKDVELRCDPISGHTALYWYRQSLGQGLEFLIYFQGNSAPDKSGLPSDRFSAERTGGSVSTLTIQRTQQEDSAVYLCASSPWTGGPETQYFGPGTRLLVL.

Of note for this clone: The read terminates 3 residues ahead of where the CDR3 ends, so the germline J gene completes it. The chain uses TRBV4-1 and TRBJ1-2, with D maybe TRBD1 (5 bases). The germline gives CDR1 MGHRA, CDR2 YSYEKL. Trimming removed 1 base at V and 4 bases at J, with 16 bases between. The CDR3 is 16 amino acids. The CDR3: CASSQVQDTDFYGYTF. CDR3 DNA, as far as it was read: TGCGCCAGCAGCCAAGTACAGGATACAGACTTCTATGGC.

CDR3 DNA (partial): TGCGCCAGCAGCGCCATACTAGCGGGGGCGGTAGATACG. This codes for CASSAILAGAVDT. The CDR3 in full is CASSAILAGAVDTQYF. The J gene is TRBJ2-3, the V gene TRBV4-1; 11 bases are shared with TRBD2. The CDR3 end lies 3 residues beyond the end of the read and is filled in from the germline J gene. The V gene's germline CDR1 is MGHRA and CDR2 YSYEKL. CDR3 size: 16 residues. The V gene end was trimmed by 5 bases and the J gene end by 5 bases; junction bases not matched to a gene: 9.

A remark on this clone: The sequence runs out 3 residues before the end of the CDR3; the remainder is reconstructed from the germline J gene. The chain has TRBV12-3 or TRBV12-4 and TRBJ1-3; TRBD1 is a possible D gene (6 bases). The CDR3 loop spans 15 amino acids. The V gene lost 6 bases and the J gene lost 0 bases, with 12 bases spanning the gap. CDR3 DNA, as far as it was read: TGTGCCAGCAGGGACTGGACAGTCTCTGGAAACACC. Translated, it gives CASRDWTVSGNT. The full CDR3 protein reads CASRDWTVSGNTIYF.

For this clone: Sequencing ends 3 residues short of the CDR3 end; the germline J gene provides the rest. The V gene is TRBV5-6, the J gene TRBJ1-6, with D perhaps matching TRBD1 (5 bases). Germline V gene lookup returns CDR1 SGHDT and CDR2 YYEEEE. With 1 base removed from V and 6 bases from J, the gap between germline ends came to 8 bases. The CDR3 spans 14 residues. This CDR3 is CASSLTGFNSPLHF. The covered CDR3 bases are TGTGCCAGCAGCTTGACAGGCTTTAATTCACCC. The full variable domain, completed using reference TRBV5-6 and TRBJ1-6, is DAGVTQSPTHLIKTRGQQVTLRCSPKSGHDTVSWYQQALGQGPQFIFQYYEEEERQRGNFPDRFSGHQFPNYSSELNVNALLLGDSALYLCASSLTGFNSPLHFGNGTRLTVT.

CDR3 DNA, as far as it was read: TGTGCCAGCAGCCCAGCGGGGGTGCACAACAATGAG. Translating gives CASSPAGVHNNE. The whole CDR3 sequence reads CASSPAGVHNNEQFF. The chain combines TRBV5-4 with TRBJ2-1, with 8 bases lining up with TRBD2. The read terminates 3 residues before the CDR3 end, so the remaining end is supplied by the germline J gene. Germline CDR1 is SGHNT and CDR2 is YYREEE (reference sequence). This CDR3 contains 15 residues. V shed 4 bases and J 5 bases; nucleotides not matched to a gene: 8.

Comment on this clone: The CDR3 end lies 3 residues beyond the end of the read and is filled in from the germline J gene. The genes are TRBV9 and TRBJ1-5; the match to TRBD1 covers 7 bases. This CDR3 region has 15 residues. The V and J ends lost 4 bases and 7 bases, in that order; junction bases with no gene match: 11. CDR1 is SGDLS and CDR2 is YYNGEE in the germline V gene. CDR3 DNA, as far as it was read: TGTGCCAGCAGCCGTACAGGGGTGGTAGGGCAGCCC. Protein: CASSRTGVVGQP. The CDR3 reads in full as CASSRTGVVGQPQHF.

Concerning this clone itself: The CDR3 end lies 3 residues beyond the end of the read and is filled in from the germline J gene. This chain connects TRBV6-4 to TRBJ2-7, with 10 nucleotides matching TRBD2. This CDR3 spans 15 amino acids. Unmatched junction bases numbered 4, after V lost 3 bases and J lost 2 bases. Per germline, CDR1 MRHNA and CDR2 SNTAGT. The DNA read from the CDR3 is TGTGCCAGCAGTGAAAAGCGGGGGGGGCCCTACGAG. Its protein product is CASSEKRGGPYE. The entire CDR3 protein is CASSEKRGGPYEQYF.

About this clone: The junction does not match germline at one end; this may be a read error. The DNA ends 3 residues before the CDR3 does, and the rest of the CDR3 is filled in from the germline J gene. This chain uses TRBV4-2 with TRBJ2-2, with D possibly TRBD1 on 5 matching bases. Germline loops: CDR1 LGHNA, CDR2 YNFKEQ. This CDR3 contains 16 residues. The CDR3 spells CASSQEWGLNTGELFF. CDR3 bases read: TGCGCCAGCAGCCAAGAGTGGGGCCTCAACACCGGGGAG.

On this clone itself: The sequence runs out 3 residues before the end of the CDR3; the remainder is reconstructed from the germline J gene. The rearrangement links TRBV3-1 (or the pseudogene TRBV3-2) to TRBJ2-3; 12 bases line up with TRBD2. Germline CDR1 and CDR2: LGHDT and YNNKEL (reference sequence). V gave up 4 bases and J gave up 4 bases; unmatched junction bases: 3. CDR3 length equals 15 residues. Partial CDR3 DNA: TGTGCCAGCAGCCCCGGGACTAGCGGGCCAGATACG. Protein sequence: CASSPGTSGPDT. The whole CDR3 sequence is CASSPGTSGPDTQYF.

As to this clone: The observed sequence ends 3 residues before the CDR3 terminus, with the missing tail filled in from the germline J gene. The chain links TRBV3-1 (or the pseudogene TRBV3-2) to TRBJ2-7, with D perhaps TRBD1 (5 bases). Germline V lookup: CDR1 LGHDT, CDR2 YNNKEL (reference sequence). This CDR3 has 16 amino acids. Trimming removed 0 bases from V and 2 bases from J, with 14 bases in between. The CDR3 DNA, read in part, is TGTGCCAGCAGCCAAGATCGGACACCCATGACCTACGAG. As protein: CASSQDRTPMTYE. The full CDR3 protein reads CASSQDRTPMTYEQYF.

Details on this clone: The CDR3 extends 3 residues past the end of the read, so its final part is completed from the germline J gene. The gene calls are TRBV6-2 or TRBV6-3 and TRBJ2-7; D is possibly TRBD1 (9 bases). CDR3 size: 17 residues. Germline V gives CDR1 MNHEY, CDR2 SVGEGT. Trimming removed 2 bases at V and 2 bases at J, with 19 bases between. CDR3 sequence: CASSYTAGGQGPYEQYF. The CDR3 bases that were read are TGTGCCAGCAGTTACACCGCGGGGGGACAGGGTCCCTACGAG.

A remark on this clone: The sequenced fragment ends 3 residues before the CDR3 boundary, so the rest is inferred from the germline J gene. The chain employs TRBV6-2 or TRBV6-3 and TRBJ2-3; 7 bases map to TRBD2. CDR1 is MNHEY, CDR2 SVGEGT, per germline. J gave up 1 base and V 4 bases, and 2 bases lay outside the gene matches. This CDR3 is 14 amino acids long. This chain's CDR3 is CASSWSGGTDTQYF. The sequenced part of the CDR3 DNA is TGTGCCAGCAGTTGGAGCGGGGGCACAGATACG.

For this clone: The read ends 3 residues before the CDR3 terminus; that terminus is restored from the germline J gene. The chain joins TRBV6-2 or TRBV6-3 to TRBJ2-7; TRBD2 matches 12 bases. The germline CDR1 and CDR2 sequences are MNHEY and SVGEGT. With V trimmed by 4 bases and J by 3 bases, 4 bases remained unmatched. The CDR3 contains 15 residues. The DNA read from the CDR3 is TGTGCCAGCAGTTTCGGACTAGCGGGGCTCTACGAG. It specifies CASSFGLAGLYE. The whole CDR3 is CASSFGLAGLYEQYF.

The CDR3 sequence is CASTTDRTDTQYF. CDR3 DNA (partial): TGTGCCAGCACCACAGACAGGACAGATACG. This rearrangement joins TRBV6-2 or TRBV6-3 to TRBJ2-3, with D possibly TRBD1 on 6 matching bases. Read sequence stops 3 residues before the CDR3 end, and the germline J gene provides the missing end. The CDR3 loop spans 13 amino acids. The germline gives CDR1 MNHEY, CDR2 SVGEGT. V lost 7 bases, J lost 3 bases, and 11 bases lay in between.

To note about this clone: Mismatch with germline at one junction end may stem from a read error. The read gets to within 3 residues of the CDR3 end, and the germline J gene fills in the rest. The chain carries TRBV7-9 and TRBJ1-2, with 8 bases fitting TRBD1. CDR1 is SEHNR and CDR2 is FQNEAQ in the germline V gene (reference sequence). The CDR3 totals 14 residues. Incomplete CDR3 DNA: TGTCCCAGCAGCCACAACCAGGGGGCGGGTGGC. Translating gives CPSSHNQGAGG. Given in full, the CDR3 is CPSSHNQGAGGYTF. The whole variable domain, remainder taken from reference TRBV7-9 and TRBJ1-2, is DTGVSQNPRHKITKRGQNVTFRCDPISEHNRLYWYRQTLGQGPEFLTYFQNEAQLEKSRLLSDRFSAERPKGSFSTLEIQRTEQGDSAMYLCPSSHNQGAGGYTFGSGTRLTVV.